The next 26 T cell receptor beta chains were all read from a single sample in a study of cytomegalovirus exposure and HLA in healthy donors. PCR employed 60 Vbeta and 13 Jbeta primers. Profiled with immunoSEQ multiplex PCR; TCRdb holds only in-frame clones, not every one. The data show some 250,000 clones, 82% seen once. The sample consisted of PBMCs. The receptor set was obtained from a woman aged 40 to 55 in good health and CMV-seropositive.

The CDR3 loop reads CASSLGPSGIRNEQFF. CDR3 DNA sequence: TGTGCCAGCAGCTTAGGGCCTAGCGGTATCCGCAATGAGCAGTTCTTC. The chain couples TRBV11-3 to TRBJ2-1, with 7 nucleotides matching TRBD2. CDR3 length: 16 residues. V trimming: 1 base; J trimming: 6 bases; junction bases outside the gene matches: 9. Germline-derived CDR1 and CDR2 are SGHNT and YENEEA.

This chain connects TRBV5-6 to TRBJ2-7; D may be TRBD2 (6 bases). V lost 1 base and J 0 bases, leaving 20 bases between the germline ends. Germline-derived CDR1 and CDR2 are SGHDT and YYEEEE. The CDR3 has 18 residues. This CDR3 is CASSLSPRYSGSSYEQYF. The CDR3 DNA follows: TGTGCCAGCAGCTTGTCCCCAAGATATAGCGGAAGCTCCTACGAGCAGTACTTC.

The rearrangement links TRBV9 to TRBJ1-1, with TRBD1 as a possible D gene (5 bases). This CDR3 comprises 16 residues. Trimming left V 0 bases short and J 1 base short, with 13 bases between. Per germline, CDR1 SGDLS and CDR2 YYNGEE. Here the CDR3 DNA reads TGTGCCAGCAGCGTAGAACCACGGAGGGGGAACACTGAAGCTTTCTTT. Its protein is CASSVEPRRGNTEAFF. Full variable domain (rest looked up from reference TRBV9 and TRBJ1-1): DSGVTQTPKHLITATGQRVTLRCSPRSGDLSVYWYQQSLDQGLQFLIQYYNGEERAKGNILERFSAQQFPDLHSELNLSSLELGDSALYFCASSVEPRRGNTEAFFGQGTRLTVV.

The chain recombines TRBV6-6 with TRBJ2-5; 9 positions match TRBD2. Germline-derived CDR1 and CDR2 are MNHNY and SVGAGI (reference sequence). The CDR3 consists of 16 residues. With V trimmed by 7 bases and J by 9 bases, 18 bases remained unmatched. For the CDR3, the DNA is TGTGCCAGCACCCGAGGGGCGCGGGAGGGGTTTTTGGCCCAGTACTTC. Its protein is CASTRGAREGFLAQYF.

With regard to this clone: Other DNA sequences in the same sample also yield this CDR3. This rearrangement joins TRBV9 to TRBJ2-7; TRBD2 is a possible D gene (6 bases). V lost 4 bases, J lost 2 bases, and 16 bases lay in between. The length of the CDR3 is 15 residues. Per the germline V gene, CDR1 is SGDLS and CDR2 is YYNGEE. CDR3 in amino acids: CASSKPGDPPYEQYF. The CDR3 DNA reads TGTGCCAGCAGCAAACCGGGGGACCCCCCCTACGAGCAGTACTTC.

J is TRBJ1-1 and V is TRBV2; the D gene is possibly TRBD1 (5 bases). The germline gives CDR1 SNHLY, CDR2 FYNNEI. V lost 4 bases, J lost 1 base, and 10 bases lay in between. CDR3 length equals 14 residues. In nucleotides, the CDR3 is TGTGCCAGCAGTGTAATTCAGGGGAACACTGAAGCTTTCTTT. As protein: CASSVIQGNTEAFF. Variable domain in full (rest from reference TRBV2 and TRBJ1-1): EPEVTQTPSHQVTQMGQEVILRCVPISNHLYFYWYRQILGQKVEFLVSFYNNEISEKSEIFDDQFSVERPDGSNFTLKIRSTKLEDSAMYFCASSVIQGNTEAFFGQGTRLTVV.

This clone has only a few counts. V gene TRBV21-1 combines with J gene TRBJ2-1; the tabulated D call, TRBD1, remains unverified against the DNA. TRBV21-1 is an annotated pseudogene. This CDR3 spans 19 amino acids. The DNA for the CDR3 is TGTGCCAGCATCCCCAAGATCGACAGGGGACAGAGCTCCTACAATGAGCAGTTCTTC. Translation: CASIPKIDRGQSSYNEQFF.

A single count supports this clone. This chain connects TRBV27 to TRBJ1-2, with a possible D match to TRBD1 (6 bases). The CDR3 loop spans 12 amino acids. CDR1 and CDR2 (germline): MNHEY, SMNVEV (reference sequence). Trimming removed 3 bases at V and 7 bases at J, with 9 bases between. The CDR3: CASSFQGSGYTF. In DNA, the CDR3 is TGTGCCAGCAGTTTCCAGGGGAGTGGCTACACCTTC.

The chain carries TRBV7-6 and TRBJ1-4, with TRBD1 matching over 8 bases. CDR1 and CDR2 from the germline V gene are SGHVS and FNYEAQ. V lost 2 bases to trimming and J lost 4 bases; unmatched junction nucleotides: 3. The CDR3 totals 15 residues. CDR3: CASSLLGQVNEKLFF. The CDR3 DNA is TGTGCCAGCAGCTTACTGGGACAGGTTAATGAAAAACTGTTTTTT.

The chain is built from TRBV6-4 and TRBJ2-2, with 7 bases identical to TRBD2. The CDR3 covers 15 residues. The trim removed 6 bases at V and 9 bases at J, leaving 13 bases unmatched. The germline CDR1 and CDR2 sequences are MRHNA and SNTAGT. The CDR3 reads CASSPGAGVGRELFF. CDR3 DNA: TGTGCCAGCAGCCCCGGGGCGGGAGTTGGCCGGGAGCTGTTTTTT.

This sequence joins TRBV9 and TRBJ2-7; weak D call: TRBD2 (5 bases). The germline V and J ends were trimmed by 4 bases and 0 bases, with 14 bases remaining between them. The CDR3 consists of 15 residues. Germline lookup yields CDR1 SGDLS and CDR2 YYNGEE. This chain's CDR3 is CASSYSADYSYEQYF. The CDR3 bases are TGTGCCAGCAGCTATTCAGCGGATTACTCCTACGAGCAGTACTTC.

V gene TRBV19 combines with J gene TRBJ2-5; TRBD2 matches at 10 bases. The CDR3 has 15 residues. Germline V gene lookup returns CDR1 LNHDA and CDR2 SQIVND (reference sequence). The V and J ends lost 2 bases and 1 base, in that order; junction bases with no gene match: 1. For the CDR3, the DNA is TGTGCCAGTAGTATACGGACTAGCGGCCAAGAGACCCAGTACTTC. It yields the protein CASSIRTSGQETQYF.

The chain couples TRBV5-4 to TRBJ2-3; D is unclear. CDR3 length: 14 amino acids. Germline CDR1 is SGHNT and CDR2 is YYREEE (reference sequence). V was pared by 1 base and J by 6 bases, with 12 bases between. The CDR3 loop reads CASSLSSLGDTQYF. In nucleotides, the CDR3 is TGTGCCAGCAGCTTGTCATCCTTGGGCGATACGCAGTATTTT.

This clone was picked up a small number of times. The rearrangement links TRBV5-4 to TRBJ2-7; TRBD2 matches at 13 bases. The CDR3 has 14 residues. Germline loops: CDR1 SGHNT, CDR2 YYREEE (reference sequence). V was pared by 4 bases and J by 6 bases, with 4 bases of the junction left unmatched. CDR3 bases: TGTGCCAGCAGCCCATGGACTAGCGGGGGCGAGCAGTACTTC. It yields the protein CASSPWTSGGEQYF.

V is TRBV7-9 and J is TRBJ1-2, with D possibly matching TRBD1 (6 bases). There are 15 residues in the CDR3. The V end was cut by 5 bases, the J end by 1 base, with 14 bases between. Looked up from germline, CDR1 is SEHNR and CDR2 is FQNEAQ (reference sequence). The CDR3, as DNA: TGTGCCAGCAGCCCCCCGACAGGAGGTAACTATGGCTACACCTTC. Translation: CASSPPTGGNYGYTF. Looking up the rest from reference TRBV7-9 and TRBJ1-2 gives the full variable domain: DTGVSQNPRHKITKRGQNVTFRCDPISEHNRLYWYRQTLGQGPEFLTYFQNEAQLEKSRLLSDRFSAERPKGSFSTLEIQRTEQGDSAMYLCASSPPTGGNYGYTFGSGTRLTVV.

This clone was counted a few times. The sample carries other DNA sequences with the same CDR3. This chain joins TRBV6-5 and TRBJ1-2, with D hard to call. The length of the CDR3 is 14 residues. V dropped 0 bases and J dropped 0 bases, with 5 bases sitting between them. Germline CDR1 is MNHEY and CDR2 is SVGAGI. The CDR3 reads CASSYSGANYGYTF. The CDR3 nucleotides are TGTGCCAGCAGTTACTCTGGAGCTAACTATGGCTACACCTTC.

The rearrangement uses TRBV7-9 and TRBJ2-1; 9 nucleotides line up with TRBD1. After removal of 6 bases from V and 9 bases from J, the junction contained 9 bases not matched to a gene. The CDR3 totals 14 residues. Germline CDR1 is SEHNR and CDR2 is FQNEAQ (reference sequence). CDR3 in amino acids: CASRPTGTGFEQFF. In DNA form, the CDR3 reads TGTGCCAGCAGACCGACCGGGACAGGGTTTGAGCAGTTCTTC.

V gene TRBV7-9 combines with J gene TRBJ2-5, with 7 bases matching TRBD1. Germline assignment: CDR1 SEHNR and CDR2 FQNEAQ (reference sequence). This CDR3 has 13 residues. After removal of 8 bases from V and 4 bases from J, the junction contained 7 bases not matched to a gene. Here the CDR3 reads CASGPTGLETQYF. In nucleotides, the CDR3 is TGTGCCAGCGGACCGACAGGGCTAGAGACCCAGTACTTC. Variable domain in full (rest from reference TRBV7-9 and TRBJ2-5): DTGVSQNPRHKITKRGQNVTFRCDPISEHNRLYWYRQTLGQGPEFLTYFQNEAQLEKSRLLSDRFSAERPKGSFSTLEIQRTEQGDSAMYLCASGPTGLETQYFGPGTRLLVL.

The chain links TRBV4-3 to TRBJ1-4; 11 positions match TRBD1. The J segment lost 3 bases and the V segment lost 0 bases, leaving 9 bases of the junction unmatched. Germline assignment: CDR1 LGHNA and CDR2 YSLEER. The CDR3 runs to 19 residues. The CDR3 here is CASSQDRSGQGASNEKLFF. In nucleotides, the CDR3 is TGCGCCAGCAGCCAAGATCGGTCTGGACAGGGGGCCTCTAATGAAAAACTGTTTTTT.

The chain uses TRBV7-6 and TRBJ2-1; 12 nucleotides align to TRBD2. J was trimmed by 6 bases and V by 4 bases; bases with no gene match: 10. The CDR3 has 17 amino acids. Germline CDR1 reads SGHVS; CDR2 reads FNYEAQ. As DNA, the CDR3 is TGTGCCAGCAGCTCCACCGCCCTAGCGGGGGGGCGCAATGAGCAGTTCTTC. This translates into CASSSTALAGGRNEQFF.

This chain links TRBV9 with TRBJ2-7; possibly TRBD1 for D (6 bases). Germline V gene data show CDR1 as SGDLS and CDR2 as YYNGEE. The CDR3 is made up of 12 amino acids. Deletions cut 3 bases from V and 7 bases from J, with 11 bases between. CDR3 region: CASSAPGVEQYF. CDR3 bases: TGTGCCAGCAGCGCCCCAGGGGTAGAGCAGTACTTC.

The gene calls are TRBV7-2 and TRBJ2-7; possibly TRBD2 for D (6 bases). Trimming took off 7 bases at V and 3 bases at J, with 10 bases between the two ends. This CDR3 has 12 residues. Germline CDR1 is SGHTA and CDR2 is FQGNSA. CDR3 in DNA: TGTGCCAGCACCCTGGGGGGCTACGAGCAGTACTTC. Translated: CASTLGGYEQYF.

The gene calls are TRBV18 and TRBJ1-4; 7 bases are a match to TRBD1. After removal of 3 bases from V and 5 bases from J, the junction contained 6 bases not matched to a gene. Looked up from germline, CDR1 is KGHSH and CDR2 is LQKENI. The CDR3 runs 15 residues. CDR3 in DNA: TGTGCCAGCTCACCCCGGGACAGCCGGAATGAAAAACTGTTTTTT. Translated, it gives CASSPRDSRNEKLFF.

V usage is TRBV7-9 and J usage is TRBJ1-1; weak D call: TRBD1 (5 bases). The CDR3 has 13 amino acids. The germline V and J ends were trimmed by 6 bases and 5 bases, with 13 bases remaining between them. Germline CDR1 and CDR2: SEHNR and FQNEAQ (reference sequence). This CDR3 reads CASRRSGGTEAFF. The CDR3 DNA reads TGTGCCAGCAGACGCAGTGGGGGGACTGAAGCTTTCTTT.

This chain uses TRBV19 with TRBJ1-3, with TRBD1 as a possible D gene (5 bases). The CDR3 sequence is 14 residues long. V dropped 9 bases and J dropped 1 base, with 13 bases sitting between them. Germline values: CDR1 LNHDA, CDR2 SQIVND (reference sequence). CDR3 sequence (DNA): TGTGCCAGCACTCGACAGAATTCTGGAAACACCATATATTTT. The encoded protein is CASTRQNSGNTIYF.

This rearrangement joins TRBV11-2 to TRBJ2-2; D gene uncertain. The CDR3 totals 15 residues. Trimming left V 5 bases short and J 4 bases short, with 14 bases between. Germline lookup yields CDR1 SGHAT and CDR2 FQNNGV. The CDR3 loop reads CASSPRFQSTGELFF. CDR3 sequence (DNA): TGTGCCAGCAGCCCGCGGTTCCAGTCCACCGGGGAGCTGTTTTTT.